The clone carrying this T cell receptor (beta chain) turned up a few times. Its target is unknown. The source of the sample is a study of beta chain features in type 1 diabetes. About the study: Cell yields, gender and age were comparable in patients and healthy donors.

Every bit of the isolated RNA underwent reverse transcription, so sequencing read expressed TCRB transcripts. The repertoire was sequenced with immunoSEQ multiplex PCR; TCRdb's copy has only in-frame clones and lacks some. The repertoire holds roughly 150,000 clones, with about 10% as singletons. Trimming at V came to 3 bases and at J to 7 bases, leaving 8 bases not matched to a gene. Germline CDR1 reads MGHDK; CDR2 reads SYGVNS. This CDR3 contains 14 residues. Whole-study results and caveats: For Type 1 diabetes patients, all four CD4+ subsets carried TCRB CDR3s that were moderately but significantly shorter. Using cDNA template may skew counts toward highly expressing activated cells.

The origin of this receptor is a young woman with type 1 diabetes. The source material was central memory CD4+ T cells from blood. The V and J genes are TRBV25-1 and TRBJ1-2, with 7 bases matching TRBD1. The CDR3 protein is CASSERTGGGGYTF. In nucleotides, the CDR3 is TGTGCCAGCAGTGAGCGGACAGGAGGAGGTGGCTACACCTTC.